Sequencing of this TCR beta chain was carried out in a study of control samples from healthy donors and cancer patients. Germline V CDR1 and CDR2: MGHRA, YSYEKL. V shed 4 bases and J 5 bases; nucleotides not matched to a gene: 3. The CDR3 spans 16 residues. Profiling relied on immunoSEQ multiplex PCR, and the TCRdb table lists in-frame clones only, not all of them. The sample carries about 160,000 clones, around nine tenths recorded once. This receptor was taken from a woman aged 25-40 years in good health. What was sequenced was blood. The genes are TRBV4-1 and TRBJ2-3; 16 nucleotides agree with TRBD2. CDR3 nucleotides: TGCGCCAGCAGCCTGGGACTAGCGGGAGGGAGAGATACGCAGTATTTT. It yields the protein CASSLGLAGGRDTQYF.